Described below is a single T cell receptor beta chain sequence and its context. This receptor's antigen is unknown. No base quality information exists; no much larger clone differs at one position. These data belong to a study of cytomegalovirus exposure and HLA in healthy donors (dated by TCRdb to the late 2010s). Some background on the complete study: An earlier analysis of some 600 of the donors reported over 250 Gb of sequence data and around 110 million unique TCR beta sequences obtained from 180 million or so T cells. About 280 gigabases of sequencing data and approximately 80 million unique TCR sequences were included in an early release covering about 700 HLA-typed donors. Among the approximately 400 genotyped donors, about 85% belonged to the genetic ancestry cluster associated with self-reported Caucasian donors. The study aimed to test whether cataloging public T cell receptors could reveal signatures of past pathogen exposure. The study used immunosequencing to profile the T cell repertoires of several hundred subjects and linked those repertoires to cytomegalovirus serostatus. Besides the first cohort of more than 650 subjects, a separate validation cohort made up of over 100 different subjects was used. To predict cytomegalovirus infection status, the study brought together high-throughput TCR immunosequencing, statistical association of individual TCRs with disease status, and machine learning. In a later analysis, previously published TCR beta repertoires from 666 donors were re-analyzed and high-resolution HLA genotyping was added so that TCR occurrence patterns could be studied. The later analysis used no new phenotypic data to find candidate immune exposures, relying instead on TCR beta sequences and their occurrence across donors. An earlier analysis of some 500 of the donors used high-throughput TCR beta sequencing to judge whether each TCR beta V gene segment behaved as functional or pseudogenic. Donor age, sex, ethnicity and CMV serostatus were compiled alongside the repertoire data. A later genetic analysis used genome-wide SNP genotypes for about 65% of the roughly 700 donors, treating that subset as a discovery cohort. Every repertoire in the discovery cohort had been generated on one and the same sequencing platform. HLA typing covered class I and class II loci at four-digit resolution. Typing coverage differed by locus: A, B, C, DRB1 and DQB1 were typed in roughly 620-630 donors, DQA1 in about 500, DPA1 in over 600, and DPB1 in just under 480. Four to six DR-DQ haplotypes were handled as single units for association and clustering, since linkage in the cohort was strong. Among about 360 genotyped donors of the cohort, an average of approximately 240,000 unique TCR beta nucleotide sequences were sequenced per donor, approximately 20% of them non-productive.

Preparation of the library involved the immunoSEQ multiplex PCR assay. For the multiplex PCR, a mixture combining 60 forward primers for TCR Vbeta segments and 13 reverse primers for TCR Jbeta segments was used. The CDR3 region of rearranged TCR beta genes was amplified from genomic DNA with a multiplex PCR assay. The Illumina HiSeq System was used to sequence the amplified TCR beta libraries as 87-base-pair reads. The authors' analysis ran thus. A later analysis tallied 70 million to 100 million unique TCR beta chains across the approximately 670 repertoires, and some 10 million of those chains were shared by two or more donors. To remove PCR and sequencing errors, raw reads were error-corrected and collapsed into unique sequences using a nearest-neighbor algorithm that merged closely related sequences. V, D and J gene segments were assigned by aligning CDR3 sequences to IMGT reference sequences. For a sequence to be retained, a match of at least six nucleotides was required to both a V gene segment and a J gene segment. A rearrangement was called productive if the CDR3 had no stop codons and remained in frame with V and J, and every other rearrangement was called non-productive. CDR3 was defined according to IMGT convention as the region running from the second conserved V-encoded cysteine to the conserved J-encoded phenylalanine. The earlier analysis of some 600 of the donors excluded sequences that lacked an unambiguous match to a single V gene segment. An earlier analysis of several hundred of the donors called V segments functional above 56.7% productive rearrangements and segregating when the between-donor standard deviation exceeded 5%. To diagnose cytomegalovirus status from the catalog of TCR beta chain sequences, a statistical classification framework was built. V and J gene assignment, in a later analysis, came from comparing TCR nucleotide sequences with IMGT/GENE-DB human TR gene sequences. A later analysis assigned CDR3 sequences and most-parsimonious VDJ recombination scenarios with the TCRdist pipeline. A later analysis defined each TCR beta chain by its CDR3 amino acid sequence plus V-gene family, and excluded reads lacking a unique V-gene family. As a way to deal with suspected cross-contamination and a sequencing artifact, a later analysis dropped over 550 nucleotide sequences that were highly shared and had low generation probability. In a later analysis, a clonal expansion index for each public chain was calculated from normalized within-repertoire ranks of inferred template counts. Generation probabilities in a later analysis came from a VDJ recombination model fitted to out-of-frame rearrangements, and those results were checked against IGoR. Hypergeometric tests were used in a later analysis to score TCR-TCR, TCR-HLA and TCR-CMV co-occurrence, with a repertoire-size bias correction applied to the TCR pairs. In a later analysis, false discovery rates were estimated by permuting HLA or CMV assignments 20 times. In a later analysis, co-occurring TCRs were grouped with DBSCAN, and TCRdist sequence similarity was added when clustering was performed within HLA-allele-positive subsets. Repertoires with fewer than 30,000 or more than 120,000 public chains, plus five repertoires with anomalous nucleotide sharing, were excluded from co-occurrence clustering. TCRdb took over this immuneACCESS table, retaining in-frame rearrangements with V and J assigned. Such tables are incomplete; in checked studies, under half of the missing clones stem from an unresolved V gene, and the remainder is unexplained. V, J and clone size derive from that table, while D and trimming were established from the DNA sequence. Present in this sample are about 91,000 clones, over 75% of which were seen just once. The ten largest clones represent 4.4% of the sample.

Measured from the cysteine to the phenylalanine, the CDR3 is 13 residues long. Of all the DNA, just the CDR3 is kept, 39 bases in frame from base 1. CDR1 is given as SSHAT and CDR2 as FNYEAQ, both from the germline V gene (reference sequence). Deletion took 4 bases off V and 5 bases off J, with a span of 8 bases between the germline ends. The cohort consisted of approximately 670 healthy bone marrow donors. At the time of sampling, all cohort members were nominally healthy, though unrecorded immune exposures were likely present. The donor was CMV seropositive and was included in the group of 250 to 350 seropositive cohort members. Every donor gave a peripheral blood sample, and the peripheral blood mononuclear cells from that sample were used for TCR beta sequencing. Genomic DNA extraction from the blood cell samples was performed with the Qiagen DNeasy Blood Extraction Kit. Study-wide conclusions, independent of this receptor: When HLA alleles, especially DR and DQ, strongly co-occurred, attributing TCR associations to individual alleles was difficult. A later genetic analysis associated a missense DCLRE1C variant with V-gene and J-gene trimming of TCR beta chains, and an independent cohort replicated the association. An earlier analysis of 450 to 750 of the donors showed that most TCR beta V segments appeared in productive rearrangements either about 87% or about 30% of the time, which broadly matched IMGT annotations. In a later analysis, TCR association rates were found to vary across HLA loci, with the most associated TCRs seen for DRB1 alleles and the fewest for HLA-C alleles. The classifier was reported to diagnose cytomegalovirus status with high specificity and sensitivity in both the original cohort and the validation cohort. A later analysis reported that several top co-occurrence clusters appeared linked to parvovirus B19, influenza, CMV and Epstein-Barr virus. According to a later analysis, most CMV-associated TCR beta chains appeared to be HLA-restricted, and the HLA associations seemed to be driven largely by CMV exposure. The sequencing pipeline was judged likely to have produced a cluster of highly shared sequence variants as a technical artifact. The 87-base-pair reads could not distinguish some IMGT-functional V segments, including TRBV6-2 and TRBV6-3, so those segments were excluded. According to a later genetic analysis, donors in an Asian-associated ancestry cluster had fewer N-insertions in productive TCRs than the approximately 670-donor mean. Immune exposure information for the cohort was limited to CMV serostatus. A further reported finding was that TCR beta sequences accurately predicted the HLA-A and HLA-B alleles for most subjects in the first cohort. A few of the identified cytomegalovirus-associated TCR beta chains were confirmed in vitro to be specific for cytomegalovirus antigens. Because HLA typing was unavailable for some donors at each locus, only the typed subset was used in association tests. In a later analysis, HLA-associated TCR beta chains were found to be more clonally expanded and to have lower generation probabilities than equally common non-associated chains. Correlated functional status among segregating V segments might be attributable to linkage disequilibrium, but an unknown experimental factor could not be ruled out. The study gave a list of over 150 TCR beta chains associated with cytomegalovirus. In this cohort, only TCR beta chains were sequenced, and detectable features were limited by the absence of alpha or paired-chain data. Sequencing depth was assumed to be roughly uniform across donors in the presence/absence analyses, though that assumption may not hold. Specific HLA alleles were associated with 16,951 TCR beta sequences at a false discovery rate of 0.05 in a later analysis. Most TCR sequences were observed very rarely across donors, whereas some public TCRs were present in many individuals. The authors suggested that the approach could potentially be generalized to other disease states and immunological phenotypes. Because counts were too low, more than 15 rarely observed V segments, including chromosome 9 orphons, were excluded from the earlier analysis of roughly 580 of the donors.

The specimen sequenced was PBMCs. The sequence derives from a male donor in good health and CMV-seropositive. The sequence is built from TRBV7-7 and TRBJ2-2; no confident D gene assignment can be made. The bases read TGTGCCAGCAGCTCCAGTATGACCGGGGAGCTGTTTTTT. It codes for CASSSSMTGELFF.